Each of the 30 T cell receptor beta chains below was sequenced from the same sample in a study of blood T cell repertoires in COVID-19 (dated by TCRdb to 2020 to 2021). Preparation of the library involved the immunoSEQ multiplex PCR assay. Sourced from immuneACCESS, this table was stored by TCRdb with only in-frame sequences that have V and J called. A share of the clones is absent; for the studies checked, an unresolved V gene accounts for under half, and the remainder has no known explanation. A total of 230,000 or so clones appear in this sample, approximately 82% of them only once. Clones ranked in the top ten supply under 2.5% of the sample. Sequenced input: peripheral blood. The source is a man aged 35 to 55 who had recovered from COVID-19.

The chain links TRBV23-1 to TRBJ1-4; 10 bases agree with TRBD1. TRBV23-1 is reported as an ORF; its role is uncertain. The J segment lost 8 bases and the V segment lost 2 bases, leaving 5 bases of the junction unmatched. There are 15 residues in the CDR3. As DNA, the CDR3 is TGCGCCAGCAGTCAACGACAGGGGGCGGGGGAAAAACTGTTTTTT. Amino acid sequence: CASSQRQGAGEKLFF.

CDR3 bases: TGTGCCAGCTCAGAAGGACAGGGGAGCTCTGGAAACACCATATATTTT. The encoded protein is CASSEGQGSSGNTIYF. The V call is TRBV18, the J call TRBJ1-3; TRBD1 aligns across 9 bases. CDR1 is KGHSH, CDR2 LQKENI, per germline. V was clipped by 5 bases and J by 0 bases; unmatched bases: 5. CDR3 length: 16 amino acids.

The chain is built from TRBV5-5 and TRBJ2-3; TRBD1 agrees at 7 bases. The CDR3 contains 15 residues. J was trimmed by 2 bases and V by 2 bases; bases with no gene match: 5. Looked up from germline, CDR1 is SGHKS and CDR2 is YYEKEE (reference sequence). The CDR3 reads CASSFRTGLTDTQYF. The CDR3 bases are TGTGCCAGCAGCTTTCGGACAGGACTCACAGATACGCAGTATTTT.

The chain recombines TRBV7-2 with TRBJ2-1, with TRBD2 matching 11 bases. CDR1 and CDR2 (germline): SGHTA, FQGNSA. V lost 5 bases to trimming and J lost 0 bases; unmatched junction nucleotides: 3. CDR3 length: 16 residues. The CDR3 is CASSPGLAGSYNEQFF. In nucleotides, the CDR3 is TGTGCCAGCAGCCCCGGACTAGCGGGCTCCTACAATGAGCAGTTCTTC.

This clone was recorded a few times. The chain has TRBV27 and TRBJ2-7, with 9 bases aligning to TRBD2. The germline CDR1 and CDR2 sequences are MNHEY and SMNVEV (reference sequence). The CDR3 has 14 amino acids. V shed 6 bases, J shed 1 base, and the junction held 4 bases outside the gene matches. The CDR3 DNA reads TGTGCCAGCAGGGACCTAGCGGGGTCCTACGAGCAGTACTTC. Amino acid sequence: CASRDLAGSYEQYF.

This chain links TRBV10-1 with TRBJ2-2; TRBD1 aligns across 10 bases. V trimming: 7 bases; J trimming: 4 bases; junction bases outside the gene matches: 6. Germline V gene lookup returns CDR1 WNHNN and CDR2 SYGVQD (reference sequence). The CDR3 spans 15 residues. In DNA, the CDR3 is TGCGCCAGCACGAGGGACAGGGGACCCACCGGGGAGCTGTTTTTT. This gives the protein CASTRDRGPTGELFF.

The CDR3 loop is CASSSQREFNEQYF. The CDR3 DNA reads as TGTGCCAGCAGCTCCCAGCGGGAGTTTAACGAGCAGTACTTC. The gene calls are TRBV11-2 and TRBJ2-7; TRBD2 aligns across 8 bases. V gave up 4 bases and J gave up 5 bases; unmatched junction bases: 7. The length of the CDR3 is 14 residues. Germline V gene lookup returns CDR1 SGHAT and CDR2 FQNNGV.

This chain links TRBV6-2 or TRBV6-3 with TRBJ2-6; unclear D gene. The V end was cut by 2 bases, the J end by 1 base, with 12 bases between. This CDR3 region has 17 residues. The germline CDR1 and CDR2 sequences are MNHEY and SVGEGT. The CDR3 loop reads CASSYPVLRSGANVLTF. DNA of the CDR3: TGTGCCAGCAGTTACCCGGTTTTGAGGTCTGGGGCCAACGTCCTGACTTTC.

This clone was picked up one time. The gene calls are TRBV27 and TRBJ1-2; D is unclear. The CDR3 is 14 residues long. Germline CDR1 MNHEY, CDR2 SMNVEV (reference sequence). The V and J ends lost 5 bases and 5 bases respectively, with 15 bases between them. CDR3 amino acids: CASSPSPGSYGYTF. The CDR3 DNA reads TGTGCCAGCAGTCCTTCGCCGGGTTCATATGGCTACACCTTC.

The chain carries TRBV19 and TRBJ1-5, with 9 bases lining up with TRBD1. Trimming took 8 bases from V and 4 from J; bases not matched to a gene: 6. The CDR3 is 14 residues long. Germline values: CDR1 LNHDA, CDR2 SQIVND (reference sequence). CDR3 DNA: TGTGCCAGTTGGGAGACAGGGGGGAATCAGCCCCAGCATTTT. Its translation is CASWETGGNQPQHF.

The chain couples TRBV20-1 to TRBJ2-3; 10 bases fit TRBD2. The junction had 7 bases not matched to a gene; V was cut back by 3 bases and J by 4 bases. The CDR3 spans 15 residues. Germline V CDR1 and CDR2: DFQATT, SNEGSKA (reference sequence). The CDR3 sequence: CSASTSGRAPDTQYF. CDR3 nucleotide sequence: TGCAGTGCTAGTACCAGCGGGAGGGCCCCAGATACGCAGTATTTT.

The gene calls are TRBV3-1 (or the pseudogene TRBV3-2) and TRBJ2-7; D may be TRBD1 (5 bases). This CDR3 has 12 residues. Per the germline V gene, CDR1 is LGHDT and CDR2 is YNNKEL (reference sequence). V lost 3 bases, J lost 6 bases, and 9 bases lay in between. The chain's CDR3 is CASSHRGFEQYF. CDR3 bases: TGTGCCAGCAGCCATAGGGGCTTCGAGCAGTACTTC.

This clone occurred once. The chain combines TRBV30 with TRBJ1-4; D unresolved. CDR3 size: 16 residues. CDR1 and CDR2 (germline): GTSNPN, SVGIG (reference sequence). V shed 2 bases and J shed 1 base, with 14 bases lying between them. The CDR3 sequence is CAWSRGLKQTNEKLFF. The CDR3 region has the DNA TGTGCCTGGAGTCGTGGGCTGAAGCAAACTAATGAAAAACTGTTTTTT.

This chain joins TRBV12-3 or TRBV12-4 and TRBJ2-3; unclear D gene. The CDR3 is 13 amino acids. The V end lost 6 bases, the J end lost 0 bases, and 7 bases lay between the germline ends. The CDR3 region is CASRPTSTDTQYF. The CDR3 coding sequence is TGTGCCAGCAGACCTACCAGCACAGATACGCAGTATTTT.

The V call is TRBV2, the J call TRBJ1-1; D unresolved. This CDR3 comprises 13 residues. The germline V gene has CDR1 SNHLY and CDR2 FYNNEI. V was pared by 1 base and J by 1 base, with 4 bases between. CDR3 in amino acids: CASSEDWNTEAFF. CDR3 DNA: TGTGCCAGCAGTGAAGACTGGAACACTGAAGCTTTCTTT.

The chain is built from TRBV5-4 and TRBJ1-6, with D unclear. This CDR3 spans 14 amino acids. CDR1 SGHNT and CDR2 YYREEE come from the germline V gene (reference sequence). The V and J ends lost 0 bases and 7 bases respectively, with 8 bases between them. CDR3 DNA: TGTGCCAGCAGCTTGGTCGGGTCCAATTCACCCCTCCACTTT. Its protein is CASSLVGSNSPLHF.

This clone was seen once. This rearrangement joins TRBV7-2 to TRBJ1-6; 8 bases line up with TRBD1. The CDR3 covers 15 residues. CDR1 and CDR2 from the germline V gene are SGHTA and FQGNSA. Trimming removed 1 base from V and 7 bases from J; junction bases left unmatched: 3. The CDR3, as DNA: TGTGCCAGCAGCTTAGGGGACAGGCGAAATTCACCCCTCCACTTT. Its protein product is CASSLGDRRNSPLHF.

The CDR3 DNA is TGTGCCAGGAGGGAGAGAGGCTATGGCTACACCTTC. Its protein product is CARRERGYGYTF. The rearrangement uses TRBV2 and TRBJ1-2; D unresolved. V was cut by 9 bases and J by 4 bases, with 12 bases left in between. The CDR3 is 12 residues long. CDR1 SNHLY and CDR2 FYNNEI come from the germline V gene.

The CDR3: CASSPDPGPGNTIYF. The CDR3 DNA reads as TGTGCCAGCTCACCTGATCCGGGTCCTGGAAACACCATATATTTT. This sequence joins TRBV18 and TRBJ1-3; the D is unclear. The CDR3 has 15 amino acids. The germline CDR1 and CDR2 sequences are KGHSH and LQKENI. Trimming took 3 bases from V and 2 from J, leaving 11 bases between them.

The table lists this clone with a few counts. V and J are TRBV30 and TRBJ2-7; the D gene is possibly TRBD1 (6 bases). The CDR3 covers 12 residues. Germline loops: CDR1 GTSNPN, CDR2 SVGIG (reference sequence). Between the trimmed V and J ends, which lost 1 base and 4 bases, there was a span of 8 bases. This CDR3 reads CAWSAQGYEQYF. CDR3 in DNA: TGTGCCTGGAGTGCGCAGGGGTACGAGCAGTACTTC.

V is TRBV30 and J is TRBJ2-1; 10 bases fit TRBD2. The CDR3 is made up of 15 amino acids. Germline V gene lookup returns CDR1 GTSNPN and CDR2 SVGIG (reference sequence). Germline trimming cut 0 bases from V and 5 bases from J; bases unmatched to any gene: 4. The CDR3 DNA reads as TGTGCCTGGAGTGTACAACTAGCGGGAAACAATGAGCAGTTCTTC. This encodes CAWSVQLAGNNEQFF.

The chain has TRBV7-2 and TRBJ1-2; no definite D call. V was trimmed by 3 bases and J by 4 bases, leaving 15 bases between them. Germline-derived CDR1 and CDR2 are SGHTA and FQGNSA. The CDR3 extends over 15 amino acids. The CDR3 spells CASSFFVEATYGYTF. CDR3 in DNA: TGTGCCAGCAGCTTTTTCGTGGAGGCGACCTATGGCTACACCTTC.

The chain couples TRBV6-2 or TRBV6-3 to TRBJ2-5, with D tentatively TRBD2 (5 bases). Germline-derived CDR1 and CDR2 are MNHEY and SVGEGT. V was trimmed by 0 bases and J by 3 bases, leaving 17 bases between them. The CDR3 totals 17 residues. CDR3 residues: CASSYSRLSWGEETQYF. CDR3 DNA: TGTGCCAGCAGTTACTCCCGCCTGTCTTGGGGAGAAGAGACCCAGTACTTC.

The rearrangement uses TRBV30 and TRBJ2-1; D is perhaps TRBD2 (5 bases). The germline V gene has CDR1 GTSNPN and CDR2 SVGIG (reference sequence). The length of the CDR3 is 13 residues. Trimming took 0 bases from V and 5 from J, leaving 8 bases between them. CDR3 bases: TGTGCCTGGAGTGTGAGGGCCGACAATGAGCAGTTCTTC. Translating it yields CAWSVRADNEQFF.

The gene calls are TRBV7-6 and TRBJ1-1, with a tentative D call TRBD1 (6 bases). V lost 0 bases to trimming and J lost 0 bases, with 11 bases between them. Germline values: CDR1 SGHVS, CDR2 FNYEAQ. The CDR3 runs to 16 residues. The CDR3 loop is CASSLAQGNMNTEAFF. CDR3 nucleotides: TGTGCCAGCAGCTTAGCACAGGGTAACATGAACACTGAAGCTTTCTTT.

This sequence joins TRBV2 and TRBJ2-5, with 9 positions matching TRBD1. This CDR3 spans 15 amino acids. In germline, CDR1 is SNHLY, CDR2 FYNNEI. V trimming: 4 bases; J trimming: 3 bases; junction bases outside the gene matches: 6. Written as DNA, the CDR3 is TGTGCCAGCAGTGCGGACAGGGGCCTCAAAGAGACCCAGTACTTC. It translates to CASSADRGLKETQYF.

J is TRBJ1-1 and V is TRBV18; 7 nucleotides match TRBD1. J was trimmed by 7 bases and V by 4 bases; bases with no gene match: 3. Germline assignment: CDR1 KGHSH and CDR2 LQKENI. The CDR3 has 12 amino acids. CDR3 sequence reads: CASSRQGFEAFF. CDR3 sequence (DNA): TGTGCCAGCTCACGACAGGGCTTTGAAGCTTTCTTT.

The chain has TRBV5-4 and TRBJ2-7; 7 bases fit TRBD1. V lost 4 bases to trimming and J lost 4 bases; unmatched junction nucleotides: 11. The CDR3 sequence is 15 residues long. The germline V gene encodes CDR1 SGHNT and CDR2 YYREEE (reference sequence). CDR3 region: CASSEQKPQGYEQYF. Written as DNA, the CDR3 is TGTGCCAGCAGCGAGCAAAAGCCACAGGGGTACGAGCAGTACTTC.

This clone was seen only a few times. The chain joins TRBV23-1 to TRBJ1-1; 8 nucleotides align to TRBD1. TRBV23-1 is known as an ORF, though its function is uncertain. Losses at the gene ends were 0 bases for V and 4 bases for J; bases not matched to a gene: 10. The length of the CDR3 is 17 residues. Here the CDR3 reads CASSQSGQGALGTEAFF. CDR3 DNA: TGCGCCAGCAGTCAATCGGGGCAGGGGGCGCTTGGCACTGAAGCTTTCTTT.

The chain carries TRBV11-2 and TRBJ1-6; D not resolved. The CDR3 is 14 residues long. The V end lost 3 bases, the J end lost 10 bases, and 13 bases lay between the germline ends. Germline CDR1 and CDR2: SGHAT and FQNNGV. CDR3: CASSLLGLESPLHF. DNA of the CDR3: TGTGCCAGCAGCTTGCTTGGTCTAGAATCACCCCTCCACTTT.